This TCR beta chain appears in the sequencing data of a study of T-cell memory formation after mild COVID-19. Germline V lookup: CDR1 SGHTA, CDR2 FQGNSA. V shed 0 bases and J 3 bases; nucleotides not matched to a gene: 11. This CDR3 is 17 amino acids long. Findings and caveats of the study: Those CD4+ clones that contracted were mainly in CM and EM (CD8+ ones in EMRA). Cross-reactive memory appears to have joined, as suggested by some responding clones showing up in pre-infection memory.

For this clonotype: As yet, its antigen is unknown.

TCRdb ran MiXCR on the 5' RACE reads and lists one entry per CDR3 protein. The table has about 200,000 distinct CDR3 sequences, approximately 16% seen once. This rearrangement joins TRBV7-2 to TRBJ2-7, with 7 bases matching TRBD2. The TCR comes from an adult woman who had mild COVID-19 (a few samples of this study predate the infection). Cell type and time point are not known. Sequenced sample: PBMCs or a T cell subset sorted from them (not recorded which). CDR3 loop: CASSLAPPSGGYYEQYF. Written as DNA, the CDR3 is TGTGCCAGCAGCTTAGCCCCCCCCTCGGGAGGTTACTACGAGCAGTACTTC.